This TCR beta chain originates from a study of T cells in Graves' hyperthyroidism and ophthalmopathy. Study results and caveats: Blood held most thyroid clonotypes expanded above 0.001 frequency.

Amplified TCR beta CDR3 regions came from RNA transcripts. TCR CDR3 underwent first-round RT-PCR with the HTBI primer set. In TCRdb, the multiplex PCR reads were re-called with MiXCR into one record per CDR3 protein. The sample lists roughly 500,000 distinct CDR3 sequences; over 35% were seen once. This clonotype has ten or more counts. As yet, its antigen is unknown. Germline V gives CDR1 DFQATT, CDR2 SNEGSKA (reference sequence). The CDR3 consists of 12 residues. V lost 6 bases to trimming and J lost 4 bases; unmatched junction nucleotides: 3. Clinical symptoms, serum thyroxine and TRAb, thyroid ultrasound and orbital computed tomography together formed the diagnostic basis.

The chain couples TRBV20-1 to TRBJ1-5; TRBD1 aligns across 7 bases. The sample taken for sequencing was peripheral blood or thyroid tissue (not recorded which). The receptor's source is an adult woman with Graves' disease, either hyperthyroidism or ophthalmopathy (not recorded which). The CDR3 DNA follows: TGCAGTGCAACCAGGGGGAATCAGCCCCAGCATTTT. Protein: CSATRGNQPQHF.